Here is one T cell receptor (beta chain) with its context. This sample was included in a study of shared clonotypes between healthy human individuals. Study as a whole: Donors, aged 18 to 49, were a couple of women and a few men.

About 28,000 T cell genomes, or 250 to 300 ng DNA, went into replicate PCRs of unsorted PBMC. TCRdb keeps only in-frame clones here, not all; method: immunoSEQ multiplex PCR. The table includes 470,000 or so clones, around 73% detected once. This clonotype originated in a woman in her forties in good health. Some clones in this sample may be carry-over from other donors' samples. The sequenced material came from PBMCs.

The CDR3 sequence is CASSLFSGRTTYNEQFF. CDR3 in DNA: TGCGCCAGCAGCTTGTTTAGCGGGAGGACTACCTACAATGAGCAGTTCTTC. The chain links TRBV5-1 to TRBJ2-1; 10 nucleotides line up with TRBD2. Trimming took 1 base from V and 2 from J; bases not matched to a gene: 6. The CDR3 totals 17 residues. CDR1 SGHRS and CDR2 YFSETQ come from the germline V gene.